The clone carrying this T cell receptor beta chain was seen a few times. Trimming took 7 bases from V and 0 from J, leaving 20 bases between them. CDR3 size: 17 residues. Germline loops: CDR1 MNHNS, CDR2 SASEGT. These data come from a study of T-cell reconstitution after alpha-beta-depleted transplantation in children. Unique molecular identifiers were used in preparing the TCRbeta library. TCRdb reanalysed the PCR reads using MiXCR and keeps one entry per CDR3 protein. The sample records about 690,000 distinct CDR3 sequences, around a sixth being singletons. The sequencing here drew on PBMCs from the stem cell graft donor, taken from the stem cell graft. V and J are TRBV6-1 and TRBJ2-3; possibly TRBD1 for D (6 bases). This receptor was obtained from a human donor who donated a stem cell graft to a child with acute myeloid leukemia. CDR3 in amino acids: CASTQTYRVTSTDTQYF. Written as DNA, the CDR3 is TGTGCCAGCACCCAAACTTACAGGGTCACTAGCACAGATACGCAGTATTTT.